These 9 T cell receptor beta chains share one sample of origin, sequenced in a study of cytomegalovirus exposure and HLA in healthy donors. PCR amplification relied on 60 Vbeta primers (plus 13 Jbeta primers). Clones were read by immunoSEQ multiplex PCR, and TCRdb kept only the in-frame ones, dropping some. The sample shows roughly 150,000 clones, roughly 75% of them seen only once. What was sequenced was PBMCs. The origin of the receptors is a man between 18 and 35 years old in good health and CMV-seronegative.

The V and J genes are TRBV6-5 and TRBJ2-2; 10 bases are shared with TRBD1. CDR3 size: 16 residues. V shed 0 bases and J 5 bases; nucleotides not matched to a gene: 3. CDR1 MNHEY and CDR2 SVGAGI come from the germline V gene. CDR3 residues: CASSYSTGGKTGELFF. Here the CDR3 DNA reads TGTGCCAGCAGTTACTCGACAGGGGGCAAGACCGGGGAGCTGTTTTTT.

The chain recombines TRBV14 with TRBJ1-1; 9 bases align to TRBD1. CDR3 size: 20 residues. From germline, CDR1 is SGHDN and CDR2 FVKESK. V trimming: 0 bases; J trimming: 5 bases; junction bases outside the gene matches: 19. CDR3 protein: CASSQDQGWWTGAGRTEAFF. The DNA of the CDR3 is TGTGCCAGCAGCCAAGATCAAGGGTGGTGGACAGGGGCCGGGAGGACTGAAGCTTTCTTT.

The V and J genes are TRBV4-3 and TRBJ2-7; TRBD2 matches at 9 bases. From germline, CDR1 is LGHNA and CDR2 YSLEER. This CDR3 comprises 16 residues. After removal of 3 bases from V and 5 bases from J, the junction contained 11 bases not matched to a gene. CDR3 DNA sequence: TGCGCCAGCAGCCAGGCAATTAGCGGGAGAAACAACGAGCAGTACTTC. Amino acids: CASSQAISGRNNEQYF.

In its sample, this clone was seen once. The V call is TRBV7-9, the J call TRBJ1-1, with 11 bases identical to TRBD1. CDR3 length: 15 amino acids. V was clipped by 5 bases and J by 3 bases; unmatched bases: 5. From germline, CDR1 is SEHNR and CDR2 FQNEAQ (reference sequence). The CDR3 DNA reads as TGTGCCAGCAGCGAAGGACAGGGGGCGTACACTGAAGCTTTCTTT. Translated: CASSEGQGAYTEAFF.

V and J are TRBV30 and TRBJ2-1, with 9 bases fitting TRBD2. J was trimmed by 3 bases and V by 5 bases; bases with no gene match: 5. The CDR3 spans 14 residues. Germline CDR1 and CDR2: GTSNPN and SVGIG (reference sequence). CDR3 sequence: CAWSSGTLYNEQFF. The CDR3 DNA reads TGTGCCTGGTCTAGCGGGACCCTCTACAATGAGCAGTTCTTC.

The chain recombines TRBV5-6 with TRBJ1-3, with 7 positions matching TRBD1. The length of the CDR3 is 17 residues. Trimming cost V 3 bases and J 3 bases; bases outside gene matches: 12. The germline V gene encodes CDR1 SGHDT and CDR2 YYEEEE. The DNA for the CDR3 is TGTGCCAGCAGCTCCTTACAGGGGATCGTAGTTGGAAACACCATATATTTT. Translation: CASSSLQGIVVGNTIYF.

The chain has TRBV19 and TRBJ1-4; D is ambiguous. Between the trimmed V and J ends, which lost 10 bases and 5 bases, there was a span of 20 bases. CDR1 LNHDA and CDR2 SQIVND come from the germline V gene (reference sequence). The CDR3 is 15 residues long. The CDR3 region is CATSHIEGYNEKLFF. In DNA, the CDR3 is TGTGCCACTTCCCATATCGAGGGTTACAATGAAAAACTGTTTTTT.

V is TRBV7-9 and J is TRBJ2-3; TRBD1 might be the D (5 bases). Per the germline V gene, CDR1 is SEHNR and CDR2 is FQNEAQ (reference sequence). Trimming took off 5 bases at V and 4 bases at J, with 19 bases between the two ends. The CDR3 contains 16 residues. DNA of the CDR3: TGTGCCAGCAGCCCGTCCTGGCAGGGATGGGCAGATACGCAGTATTTT. It specifies CASSPSWQGWADTQYF.

The chain links TRBV2 to TRBJ2-2, with D possibly being TRBD1 (6 bases). The CDR3 has 12 residues. Trimming took 9 bases from V and 5 from J, leaving 10 bases between them. In germline, CDR1 is SNHLY, CDR2 FYNNEI. Here the CDR3 DNA reads TGTGCCAGGGGGACAACGACCGGGGAGCTGTTTTTT. Encoded protein: CARGTTTGELFF. Complete variable domain (other parts from reference TRBV2 and TRBJ2-2): EPEVTQTPSHQVTQMGQEVILRCVPISNHLYFYWYRQILGQKVEFLVSFYNNEISEKSEIFDDQFSVERPDGSNFTLKIRSTKLEDSAMYFCARGTTTGELFFGEGSRLTVL.